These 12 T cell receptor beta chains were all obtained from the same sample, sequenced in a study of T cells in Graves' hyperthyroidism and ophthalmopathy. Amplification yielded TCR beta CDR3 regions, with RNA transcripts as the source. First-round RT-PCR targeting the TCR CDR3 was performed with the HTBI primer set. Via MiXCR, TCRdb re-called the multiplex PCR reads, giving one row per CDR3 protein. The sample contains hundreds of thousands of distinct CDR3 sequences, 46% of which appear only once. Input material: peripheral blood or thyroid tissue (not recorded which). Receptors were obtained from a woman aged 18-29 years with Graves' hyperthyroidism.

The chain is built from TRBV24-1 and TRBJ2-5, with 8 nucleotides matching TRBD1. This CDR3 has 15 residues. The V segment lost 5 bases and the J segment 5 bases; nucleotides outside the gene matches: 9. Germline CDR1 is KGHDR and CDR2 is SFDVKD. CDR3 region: CATSAPDRVGETQYF. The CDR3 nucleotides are TGTGCCACCAGTGCTCCGGACAGGGTGGGGGAGACCCAGTACTTC.

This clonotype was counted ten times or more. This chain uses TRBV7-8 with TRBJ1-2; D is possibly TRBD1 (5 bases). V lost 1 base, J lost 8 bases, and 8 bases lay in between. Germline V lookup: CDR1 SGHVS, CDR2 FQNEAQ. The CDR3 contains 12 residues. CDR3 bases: TGTGCCAGCAGCTTAGGTCCAGGGGGCTACACCTTC. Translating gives CASSLGPGGYTF.

The CDR3 DNA reads as TGCGCCAGCAGCTTGGCCCTGCCGGGAAACACCATATATTTT. This gives the protein CASSLALPGNTIYF. The chain carries TRBV5-1 and TRBJ1-3, with no clear D. Germline CDR1 reads SGHRS; CDR2 reads YFSETQ. Trimming shortened V by 0 bases and J by 4 bases, and 8 bases separated the two germline ends. The CDR3 sequence is 14 residues long.

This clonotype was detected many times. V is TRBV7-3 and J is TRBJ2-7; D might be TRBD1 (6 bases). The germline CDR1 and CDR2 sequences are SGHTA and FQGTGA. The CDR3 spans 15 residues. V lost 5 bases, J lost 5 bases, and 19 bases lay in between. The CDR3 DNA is TGTGCCAGCAGCCAAGGCGGGCAGGGGAGCGACGAGCAGTACTTC. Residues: CASSQGGQGSDEQYF.

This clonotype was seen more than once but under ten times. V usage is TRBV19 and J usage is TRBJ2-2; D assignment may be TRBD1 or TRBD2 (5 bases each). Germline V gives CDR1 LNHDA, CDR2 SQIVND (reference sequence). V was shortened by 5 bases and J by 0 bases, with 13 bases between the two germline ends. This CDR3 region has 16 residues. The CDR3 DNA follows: TGTGCCAGTAGTGCACCGGGACGTCCGAACACCGGGGAGCTGTTTTTT. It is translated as CASSAPGRPNTGELFF.

The chain's CDR3 is CSVENGQFAAGYTF. DNA for the CDR3: TGCAGCGTTGAGAATGGCCAGTTTGCGGCTGGCTACACCTTC. This sequence joins TRBV29-1 and TRBJ1-2; unclear D gene. The CDR3 spans 14 residues. CDR1 is SQVTM, CDR2 ANQGSEA, per germline. V was shortened by 3 bases and J by 7 bases, with 18 bases between the two germline ends. The variable domain in full, completed from reference TRBV29-1 and TRBJ1-2, reads SAVISQKPSRDICQRGTSLTIQCQVDSQVTMMFWYRQQPGQSLTLIATANQGSEATYESGFVIDKFPISRPNLTFSTLTVSNMSPEDSSIYLCSVENGQFAAGYTFGSGTRLTVV.

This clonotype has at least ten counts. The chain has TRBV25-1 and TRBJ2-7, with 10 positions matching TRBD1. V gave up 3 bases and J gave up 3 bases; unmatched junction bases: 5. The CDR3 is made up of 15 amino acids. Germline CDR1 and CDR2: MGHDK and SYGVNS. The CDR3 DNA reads TGTGCCAGCAGTGATGGACAGGGGGAACTCTACGAGCAGTACTTC. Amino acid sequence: CASSDGQGELYEQYF.

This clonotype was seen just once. In nucleotides, the CDR3 is TGTGCCACCAGGGCGGACGAAGAGACCCAGTACTTC. Its protein is CATRADEETQYF. The chain recombines TRBV24-1 with TRBJ2-5; D unclear. Germline assignment: CDR1 KGHDR and CDR2 SFDVKD. CDR3 length: 12 residues. Trimming pared 7 bases from V and 3 bases from J, leaving 8 bases between.

CDR3 in DNA: TGCAGTGCTAGGGTGAGGGGGGACTATGGCTACACCTTC. Residues: CSARVRGDYGYTF. The V and J genes are TRBV20-1 and TRBJ1-2, with D possibly TRBD1 on 6 matching bases. CDR1 and CDR2 (germline): DFQATT, SNEGSKA (reference sequence). This CDR3 has 13 residues. Trimming left V 3 bases short and J 3 bases short, with 11 bases between.

CDR3 loop: CASRAYDSRNSPLHF. The DNA for the CDR3 is TGCGCCAGCAGGGCCTATGACAGCCGAAATTCACCCCTCCACTTT. J is TRBJ1-6 and V is TRBV10-1; D might be TRBD1 (5 bases). The germline V and J ends were trimmed by 6 bases and 7 bases, with 16 bases remaining between them. The CDR3 sequence is 15 residues long. Germline loops: CDR1 WNHNN, CDR2 SYGVQD (reference sequence).

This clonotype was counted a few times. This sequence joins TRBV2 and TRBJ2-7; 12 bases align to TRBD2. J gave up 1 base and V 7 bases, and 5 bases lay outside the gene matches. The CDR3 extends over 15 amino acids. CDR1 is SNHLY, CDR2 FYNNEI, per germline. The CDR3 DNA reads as TGTGCCAGCAAACGACTAGCGGGGGAATCCTACGAGCAGTACTTC. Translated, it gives CASKRLAGESYEQYF.

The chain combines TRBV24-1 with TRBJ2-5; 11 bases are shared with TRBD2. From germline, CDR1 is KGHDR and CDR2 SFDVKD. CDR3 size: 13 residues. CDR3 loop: CATDLAGGETQYF. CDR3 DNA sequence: TGTGCTACAGATCTAGCGGGAGGAGAGACCCAGTACTTC.